The sequence of this TCR beta chain was determined in a study of blood T cells in healthy people across ages. Trimming took off 4 bases at V and 4 bases at J, with 16 bases between the two ends. CDR3 length equals 15 residues. Germline values: CDR1 SGHRS, CDR2 YFSETQ. The second PCR ran roughly 7 to 11 cycles with a sample-barcoded 5' primer and J-beta primers. TCRdb reanalysed the 5' RACE reads using MiXCR and keeps one entry per CDR3 protein. This sample has about 1 million distinct CDR3 sequences; more than 35% occur once, and the top ten carry approximately 17%. Findings and limits, study-wide: Estimates of total diversity, which came from one million sequenced T cells, were considered to be underestimates.

This clonotype was counted a few times. Its antigen is undetermined. The genes are TRBV5-1 and TRBJ2-3, with TRBD1 as a possible D gene (5 bases). This TCR came from a woman aged 55-69 years in good health. Sequencing input: blood. CDR3 residues: CASSQPQGLADTQYF. CDR3 coding DNA: TGCGCCAGCAGCCAGCCTCAGGGTCTCGCAGATACGCAGTATTTT.